Included here is one TCR beta chain sequence, with context. The target antigen is unknown. Germline V lookup: CDR1 SGHRS, CDR2 YFSETQ. Trimming left V 4 bases short and J 4 bases short, with 14 bases between. The CDR3 extends over 14 amino acids. This sample is drawn from a study of T cell responses to AZD1222 COVID-19 vaccine. General study findings and limits: The donor cohort was predominantly white British with a female majority, and clonal diversity may have been underestimated.

Using immunoSEQ multiplex PCR, the repertoire was profiled, and TCRdb retains in-frame clones only, with some absent. The top ten hold roughly 6% of the sample, which has more than 150,000 clones, approximately 90% seen once. This clonotype was obtained from an adult in good health. This chain uses TRBV5-1 with TRBJ1-2, with D maybe TRBD1 (5 bases). The sequencing here drew on peripheral blood, taken on day 0 of AZD1222 vaccination. The CDR3: CASSPPLDSYGYTF. DNA for the CDR3: TGCGCCAGCAGCCCCCCGCTCGACAGCTATGGCTACACCTTC.